This record covers a single T cell receptor (beta chain). Its antigen is currently unknown. The record originates from a study of cytomegalovirus exposure and HLA in healthy donors. PCR involved 60 Vbeta and 13 Jbeta primers. Method: immunoSEQ multiplex PCR; TCRdb's copy keeps in-frame clones and lacks some. Among under 200,000 clones, approximately 85% were seen once, and the ten largest hold about a tenth. V was pared by 0 bases and J by 8 bases, with 11 bases of the junction left unmatched. CDR1 and CDR2 from the germline V gene are SGHNT and YYREEE (reference sequence). This CDR3 is built from 16 residues. General study results and limits: An apparent linkage of common viral pathogens to several of the most significant clusters emerged in a later analysis. Immune exposure information available was restricted to CMV serostatus.

The origin of this receptor is a man between 18 and 29 years old in good health and CMV-seropositive. Sequencing was carried out using PBMCs. V usage is TRBV5-4 and J usage is TRBJ2-1, with TRBD1 identical over 7 bases. DNA of the CDR3: TGTGCCAGCAGCTTGGGTCCTCGAGGGGGCTTCGATGAGCAGTTCTTC. Amino acids: CASSLGPRGGFDEQFF.